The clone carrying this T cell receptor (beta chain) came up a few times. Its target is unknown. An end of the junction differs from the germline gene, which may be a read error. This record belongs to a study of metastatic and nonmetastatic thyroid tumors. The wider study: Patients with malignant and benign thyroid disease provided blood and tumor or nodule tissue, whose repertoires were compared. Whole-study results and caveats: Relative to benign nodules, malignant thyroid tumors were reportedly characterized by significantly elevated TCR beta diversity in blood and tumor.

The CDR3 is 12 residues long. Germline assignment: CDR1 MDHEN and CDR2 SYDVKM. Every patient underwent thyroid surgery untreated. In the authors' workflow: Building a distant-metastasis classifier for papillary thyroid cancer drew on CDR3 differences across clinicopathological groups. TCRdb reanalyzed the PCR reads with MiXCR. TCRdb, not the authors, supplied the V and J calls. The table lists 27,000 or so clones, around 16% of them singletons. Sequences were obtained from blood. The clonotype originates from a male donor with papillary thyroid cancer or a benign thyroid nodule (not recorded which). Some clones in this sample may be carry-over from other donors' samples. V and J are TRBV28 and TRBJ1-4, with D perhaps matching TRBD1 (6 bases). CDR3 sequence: CASNLGGEKLFF. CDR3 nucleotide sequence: TGTGCCAGCAATTTAGGGGGTGAAAAACTGTTTTTT.